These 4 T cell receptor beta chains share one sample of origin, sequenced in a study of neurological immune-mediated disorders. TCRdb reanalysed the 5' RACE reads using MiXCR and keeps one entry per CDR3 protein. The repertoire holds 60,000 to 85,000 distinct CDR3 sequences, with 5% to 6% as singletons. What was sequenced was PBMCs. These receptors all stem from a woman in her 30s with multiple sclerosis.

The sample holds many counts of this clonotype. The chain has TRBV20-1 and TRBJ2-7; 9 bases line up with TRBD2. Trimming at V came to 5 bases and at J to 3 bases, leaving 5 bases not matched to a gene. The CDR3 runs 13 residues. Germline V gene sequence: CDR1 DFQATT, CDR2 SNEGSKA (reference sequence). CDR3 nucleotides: TGCAGTGCTCTAGCGGGGTTCGGCTACGAGCAGTACTTC. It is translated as CSALAGFGYEQYF.

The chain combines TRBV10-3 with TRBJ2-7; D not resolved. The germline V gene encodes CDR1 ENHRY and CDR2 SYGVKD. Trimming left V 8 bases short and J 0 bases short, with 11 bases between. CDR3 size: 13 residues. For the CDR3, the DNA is TGTGCCATCTCCGGTCGGTCCTCCTACGAGCAGTACTTC. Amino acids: CAISGRSSYEQYF.

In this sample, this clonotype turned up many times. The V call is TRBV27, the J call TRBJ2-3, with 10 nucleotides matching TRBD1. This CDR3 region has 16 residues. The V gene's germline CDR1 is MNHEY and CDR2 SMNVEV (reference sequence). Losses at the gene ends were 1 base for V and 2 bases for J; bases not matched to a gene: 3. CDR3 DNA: TGTGCCAGCAGTTTATGGACAGGGGGGGACACAGATACGCAGTATTTT. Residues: CASSLWTGGDTDTQYF.

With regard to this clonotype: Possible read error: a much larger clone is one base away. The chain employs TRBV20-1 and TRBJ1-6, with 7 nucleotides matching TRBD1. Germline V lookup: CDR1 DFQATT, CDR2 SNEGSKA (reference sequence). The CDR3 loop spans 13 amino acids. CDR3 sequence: CSARDRLNSPLNF. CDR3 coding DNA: TGCAGTGCTAGGGACAGGCTGAATTCACCCCTCAACTTT.